In this sample, the clone carrying this T cell receptor beta chain turned up once. Its specificity is not known. Every patient experienced relapse after autologous stem cell transplantation, and brentuximab vedotin exposure varied. The CDR3 extends over 16 amino acids. V gave up 2 bases and J gave up 6 bases; unmatched junction bases: 5. Germline CDR1 reads LGHNA; CDR2 reads YSLEER. These data come from a study of PD-1 blockade in classical Hodgkin lymphoma. Study-level findings and limits: Newly diagnosed patients reportedly had lower baseline TCR diversity than healthy donors.

Some clones are missing from TCRdb's copy, which holds only in-frame ones; the method was immunoSEQ multiplex PCR. In the table there are approximately 99,000 clones, approximately 80% of which are singletons. Sequencing was performed on peripheral blood mononuclear cells (PBMCs), taken before the second cycle of nivolumab. The origin of this receptor is a human donor with classical Hodgkin lymphoma. The gene calls are TRBV4-3 and TRBJ1-5; 12 nucleotides line up with TRBD1. CDR3 nucleotides: TGCGCCAGCAGCCAAACCGGGACAGGGGGCCGTCAGCCCCAGCATTTT. This sequence encodes CASSQTGTGGRQPQHF.